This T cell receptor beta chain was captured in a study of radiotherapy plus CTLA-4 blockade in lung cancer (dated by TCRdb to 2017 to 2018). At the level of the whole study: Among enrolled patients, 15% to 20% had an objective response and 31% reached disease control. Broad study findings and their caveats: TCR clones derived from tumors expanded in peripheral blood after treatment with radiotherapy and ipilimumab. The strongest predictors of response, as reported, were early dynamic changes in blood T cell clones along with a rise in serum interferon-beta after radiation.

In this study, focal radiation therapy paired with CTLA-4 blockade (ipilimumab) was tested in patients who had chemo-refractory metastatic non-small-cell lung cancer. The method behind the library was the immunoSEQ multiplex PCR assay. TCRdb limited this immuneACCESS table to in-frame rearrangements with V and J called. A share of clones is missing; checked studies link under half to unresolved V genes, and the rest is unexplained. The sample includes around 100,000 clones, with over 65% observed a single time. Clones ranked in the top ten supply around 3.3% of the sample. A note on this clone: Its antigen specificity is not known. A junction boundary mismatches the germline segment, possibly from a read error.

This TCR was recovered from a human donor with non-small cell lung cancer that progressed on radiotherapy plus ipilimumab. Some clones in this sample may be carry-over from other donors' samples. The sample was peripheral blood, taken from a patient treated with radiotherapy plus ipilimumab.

CDR3 reads: CASSPLGGGTEAFF. The bases are TGTGCTAGCAGCCCGCTAGGGGGAGGGACTGAAGCTTTCTTT. The chain employs TRBV7-7 and TRBJ1-1; D gene: possibly TRBD1, on 6 matching bases. The CDR3 measures 14 amino acids from cysteine to phenylalanine. Kept here is only the CDR3 DNA, which spans 42 bases and is read in frame from base 1. The germline V gene (reference sequence) gives CDR1 as SSHAT and CDR2 as FNYEAQ.